This TCR beta chain was observed in a study of brain T cells in children with intractable seizures. The CDR3 loop spans 11 amino acids. Trimming stripped 6 bases from V and 7 bases from J, with 9 bases between. Germline CDR1 SGHRS, CDR2 YFSETQ. Notes on this clone: Its antigen remains unidentified.

Sequencing used immunoSEQ multiplex PCR; TCRdb keeps in-frame clones, though not all of them. The sample records about 350,000 clones, over 90% being singletons. Whole-study results and caveats: Absence of clones before surgery may stem from lower sequencing depth.

As for time point: blood from clinic visit 5 months post-surgery; TSC patient then seizure free. The sequenced cases were selected for having the highest brain T cell transcript signatures. J is TRBJ2-3 and V is TRBV5-1, with D maybe TRBD2 (5 bases). The receptor comes from a boy younger than two with tuberous sclerosis and intractable seizures. The sample consisted of peripheral blood, taken 4 to 5 months after surgery. This CDR3 reads CASTGGHTQYF. In nucleotides, the CDR3 is TGCGCCAGCACCGGAGGCCATACGCAGTATTTT. Together with reference TRBV5-1 and TRBJ2-3, the CDR3 gives the full variable domain: KAGVTQTPRYLIKTRGQQVTLSCSPISGHRSVSWYQQTPGQGLQFLFEYFSETQRNKGNFPGRFSGRQFSNSRSEMNVSTLELGDSALYLCASTGGHTQYFGPGTRLTVL.